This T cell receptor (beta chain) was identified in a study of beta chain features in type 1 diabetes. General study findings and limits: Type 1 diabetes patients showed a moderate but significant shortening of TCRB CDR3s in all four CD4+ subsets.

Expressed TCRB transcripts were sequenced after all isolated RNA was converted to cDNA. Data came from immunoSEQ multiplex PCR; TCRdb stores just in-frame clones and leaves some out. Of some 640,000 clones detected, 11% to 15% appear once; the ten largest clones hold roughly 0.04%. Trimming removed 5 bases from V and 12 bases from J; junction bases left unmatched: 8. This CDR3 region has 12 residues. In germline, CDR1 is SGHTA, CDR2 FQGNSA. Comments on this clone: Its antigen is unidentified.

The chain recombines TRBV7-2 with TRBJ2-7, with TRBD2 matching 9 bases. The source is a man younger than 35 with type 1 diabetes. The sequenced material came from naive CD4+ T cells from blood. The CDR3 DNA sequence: TGTGCCAGCAGCATATCCGGACTAGCGCCGTACTTC. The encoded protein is CASSISGLAPYF.